This T cell receptor beta chain is from a study of cytomegalovirus exposure and HLA in healthy donors. Study background: A prior study identified 90 million to 120 million unique TCR beta sequences from 200 million or so T cells.

About this clone: Its antigen is undetermined.

The germline V and J ends were trimmed by 5 bases and 7 bases, with 21 bases remaining between them. Germline V gene lookup returns CDR1 LNHDA and CDR2 SQIVND (reference sequence). The CDR3 has 15 residues. PCR used 60 Vbeta primers and 13 Jbeta primers. Libraries were prepared by immunoSEQ multiplex PCR; TCRdb keeps only in-frame clonotypes and omits some of them. The sample yields 110,000 to 150,000 clones, roughly 84% seen once. Study findings and constraints: Because they were indistinguishable, some V segments, including TRBV6-2 and TRBV6-3, were excluded.

The J gene is TRBJ2-7, the V gene TRBV19, with a weak D call TRBD2 (5 bases). The sequenced sample consisted of PBMCs. The receptor's source is a boy younger than 10 in good health and CMV-seronegative. CDR3 sequence: CASSVSGLSLQEQYF. The CDR3 DNA sequence: TGTGCCAGTAGTGTCAGCGGCCTTAGCCTTCAGGAGCAGTACTTC.